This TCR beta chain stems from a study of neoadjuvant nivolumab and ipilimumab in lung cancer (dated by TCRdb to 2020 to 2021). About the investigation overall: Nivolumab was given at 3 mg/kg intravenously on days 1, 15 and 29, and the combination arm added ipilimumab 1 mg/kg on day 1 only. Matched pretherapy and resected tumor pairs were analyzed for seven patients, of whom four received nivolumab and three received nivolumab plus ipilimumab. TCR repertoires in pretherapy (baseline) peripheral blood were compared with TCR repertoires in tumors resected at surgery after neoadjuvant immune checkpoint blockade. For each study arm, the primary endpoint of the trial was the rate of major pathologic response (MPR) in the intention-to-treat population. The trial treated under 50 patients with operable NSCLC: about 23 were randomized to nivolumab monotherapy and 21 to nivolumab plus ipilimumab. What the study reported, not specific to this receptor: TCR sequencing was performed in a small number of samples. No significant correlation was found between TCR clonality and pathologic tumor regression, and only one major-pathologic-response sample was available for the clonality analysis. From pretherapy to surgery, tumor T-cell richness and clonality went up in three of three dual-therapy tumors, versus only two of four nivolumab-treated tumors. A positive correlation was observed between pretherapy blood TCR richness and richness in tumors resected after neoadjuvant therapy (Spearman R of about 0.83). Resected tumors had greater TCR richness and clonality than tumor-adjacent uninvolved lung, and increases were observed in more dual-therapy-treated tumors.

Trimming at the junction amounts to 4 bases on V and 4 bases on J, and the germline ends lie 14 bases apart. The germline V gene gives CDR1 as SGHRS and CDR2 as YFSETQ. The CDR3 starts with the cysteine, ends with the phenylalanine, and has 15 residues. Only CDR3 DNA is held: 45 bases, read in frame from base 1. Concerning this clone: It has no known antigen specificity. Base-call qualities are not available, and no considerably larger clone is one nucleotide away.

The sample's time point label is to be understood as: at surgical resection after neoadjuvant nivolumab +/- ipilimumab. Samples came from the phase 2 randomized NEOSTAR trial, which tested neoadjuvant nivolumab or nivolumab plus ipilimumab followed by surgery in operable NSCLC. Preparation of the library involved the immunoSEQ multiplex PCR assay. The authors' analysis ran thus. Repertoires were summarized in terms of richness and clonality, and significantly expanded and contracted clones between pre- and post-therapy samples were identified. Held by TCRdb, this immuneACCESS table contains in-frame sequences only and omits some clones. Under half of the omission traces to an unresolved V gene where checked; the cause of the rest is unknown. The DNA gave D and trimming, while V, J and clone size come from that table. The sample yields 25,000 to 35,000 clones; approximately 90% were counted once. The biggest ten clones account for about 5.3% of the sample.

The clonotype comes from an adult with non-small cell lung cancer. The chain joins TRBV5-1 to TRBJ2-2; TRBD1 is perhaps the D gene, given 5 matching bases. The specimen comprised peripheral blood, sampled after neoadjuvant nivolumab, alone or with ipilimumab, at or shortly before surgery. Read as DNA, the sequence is TGCGCCAGCAGCACGGACACGGTGGGCACCGGGGAGCTGTTTTTT. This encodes CASSTDTVGTGELFF.